The sequence of this TCR beta chain was determined in a study of blood T cell repertoires in COVID-19. Study-wide background: Acute and convalescent COVID-19 samples came from the United States, Italy and Spain. The analysed material was cDNA or gDNA that came from T cells, B-cell-depleted T cells, or PBMCs.

Germline-derived CDR1 and CDR2 are SGHNT and YYREEE (reference sequence). The CDR3 is made up of 18 amino acids. With 2 bases clipped from V and 1 base from J, the junction kept 9 bases outside the gene matches. Authors' methods: Amplification with reference gene primers provided the estimates of nucleated cell counts. The data were produced by immunoSEQ multiplex PCR, yet TCRdb's version contains in-frame clones alone and is incomplete. V and J calls and clone size are given by that table; D and trimming were obtained from the DNA. The table has approximately 50,000 clones, more than 80% seen once. The sequence derives from a man in his sixties with acute or convalescent COVID-19. The chain links TRBV5-4 to TRBJ2-5; TRBD2 matches 12 bases. Sequenced input: peripheral blood. CDR3 sequence reads: CASSLGLTSGRTQETQYF. DNA of the CDR3: TGTGCCAGCAGCTTAGGACTAACTAGCGGGAGGACCCAAGAGACCCAGTACTTC.